Below are 13 T cell receptor beta chains sequenced from a single sample in a study of CD8 T cells in Susac syndrome. Random hexamers primed reverse transcription of 0.5 to 1 ug RNA. TCRdb reanalysed the immunoSEQ multiplex PCR reads using MiXCR and keeps one entry per CDR3 protein. This sample has around 95,000 distinct CDR3 sequences, with approximately 95% found just once. The sequenced material came from CD8+ T cells from PBMCs. The source of these receptors is a human donor with Susac syndrome.

The V call is TRBV29-1, the J call TRBJ1-3, with unresolved D. The CDR3 covers 12 residues. The ends were cut back, 5 bases at V and 5 bases at J, with 10 bases in the middle. Germline lookup yields CDR1 SQVTM and CDR2 ANQGSEA. CDR3 in amino acids: CSVLTARNTIYF. CDR3 in DNA: TGCAGCGTTCTAACAGCTCGAAACACCATATATTTT.

The chain is built from TRBV29-1 and TRBJ2-2; 7 positions match TRBD2. The CDR3 runs to 14 residues. Germline V lookup: CDR1 SQVTM, CDR2 ANQGSEA. The V gene end was trimmed by 6 bases and the J gene end by 3 bases; junction bases not matched to a gene: 7. In DNA, the CDR3 is TGCAGCGTGAGGACTAGGTCCGACACCGGGGAGCTGTTTTTT. Amino acid sequence: CSVRTRSDTGELFF.

This rearrangement joins TRBV7-9 to TRBJ2-1, with unresolved D. V lost 1 base, J lost 10 bases, and 11 bases lay in between. CDR1 is SEHNR and CDR2 is FQNEAQ in the germline V gene (reference sequence). The CDR3 is 13 amino acids. The CDR3 coding sequence is TGTGCCAGCAGCTTAGTTACCCACCGGGAGCAGTTCTTC. Its translation: CASSLVTHREQFF.

The V call is TRBV5-1, the J call TRBJ2-7; 8 nucleotides align to TRBD1. The germline gives CDR1 SGHRS, CDR2 YFSETQ. CDR3 length equals 14 residues. V was pared by 3 bases and J by 3 bases, with 5 bases of the junction left unmatched. The CDR3 here is CASSSTGGNYEQYF. For the CDR3, the DNA is TGCGCCAGCAGCTCCACAGGGGGAAACTACGAGCAGTACTTC.

This clonotype was counted a single time. V usage is TRBV12-3 or TRBV12-4 and J usage is TRBJ2-5; D gene ambiguous. This CDR3 has 13 amino acids. The V gene lost 6 bases and the J gene lost 5 bases, with 13 bases spanning the gap. Here the CDR3 reads CASSAPEGETQYF. The CDR3 coding sequence is TGTGCCAGCAGCGCTCCCGAAGGGGAGACCCAGTACTTC.

This clonotype occurred a few times. V gene TRBV15 combines with J gene TRBJ2-7, with D possibly matching TRBD1 (5 bases). The V gene's germline CDR1 is LNHNV and CDR2 YYDKDF (reference sequence). The V and J ends lost 5 bases and 1 base respectively, with 9 bases between them. The CDR3 covers 13 residues. The DNA for the CDR3 is TGTGCCACCAGCGGCCAGGGTTCCTACGAGCAGTACTTC. Translating it yields CATSGQGSYEQYF.

The rearrangement joins TRBV10-3 to TRBJ1-2; D call uncertain. The CDR3 length is 14 residues. V dropped 5 bases and J dropped 1 base, with 11 bases sitting between them. Germline CDR1 is ENHRY and CDR2 is SYGVKD. The CDR3 is CAISPESDNYGYTF. CDR3 DNA sequence: TGTGCCATCAGTCCCGAAAGTGATAACTATGGCTACACCTTC.

V gene TRBV25-1 combines with J gene TRBJ2-7; D may be TRBD1 (6 bases). V was pared by 6 bases and J by 3 bases, with 12 bases between. The CDR3 is 13 residues long. In germline, CDR1 is MGHDK, CDR2 SYGVNS. In DNA, the CDR3 is TGTGCCAGCAGCCAGACAGGTTTCTACGAGCAGTACTTC. Its translation: CASSQTGFYEQYF.

This chain uses TRBV28 with TRBJ1-1, with 7 bases aligning to TRBD1. This CDR3 is built from 14 residues. The V and J ends lost 4 bases and 1 base, in that order; junction bases with no gene match: 3. The germline gives CDR1 MDHEN, CDR2 SYDVKM. The chain's CDR3 is CASSWGTANTEAFF. DNA of the CDR3: TGTGCCAGCAGTTGGGGGACAGCGAACACTGAAGCTTTCTTT.

The chain links TRBV9 to TRBJ2-7; possibly TRBD1 for D (5 bases). CDR1 and CDR2 (germline): SGDLS, YYNGEE. The CDR3 spans 14 residues. With 7 bases removed from V and 3 bases from J, the gap between germline ends came to 17 bases. CDR3: CASSGQGGNYEQYF. DNA for the CDR3: TGTGCCAGCTCCGGGCAGGGTGGTAACTACGAGCAGTACTTC.

J is TRBJ2-3 and V is TRBV9; D is perhaps TRBD2 (5 bases). Germline values: CDR1 SGDLS, CDR2 YYNGEE. V was cut by 4 bases and J by 2 bases, with 14 bases left in between. This CDR3 is 15 amino acids long. The CDR3 DNA reads as TGTGCCAGCAGCCTCGAGGGCAGAGACACAGATACGCAGTATTTT. Residues: CASSLEGRDTDTQYF.

CDR3 in DNA: TGCAGCGTTGAAGGGGGCAGCGGGGAGGGAGAGACCCAGTACTTC. This gives the protein CSVEGGSGEGETQYF. The rearrangement joins TRBV29-1 to TRBJ2-5, with 7 bases fitting TRBD2. Germline CDR1 reads SQVTM; CDR2 reads ANQGSEA. After removal of 1 base from V and 4 bases from J, the junction contained 9 bases not matched to a gene. CDR3 length equals 15 residues.

The CDR3 spells CASRPSGRVAEAFF. The CDR3 DNA follows: TGTGCCAGCAGACCCTCCGGGCGGGTGGCTGAAGCTTTCTTT. The chain carries TRBV11-2 and TRBJ1-1; D unresolved. V shed 6 bases and J shed 6 bases, with 17 bases lying between them. The CDR3 contains 14 residues. Germline loops: CDR1 SGHAT, CDR2 FQNNGV.